This record concerns one T cell receptor beta chain sequence. Seattle's cohort entered during active infection and was followed longitudinally. The entry originates in a study of blood T cell repertoires in COVID-19. Study context: COVID-19 samples, acute and convalescent, were from the United States, Italy and Spain.

This CDR3 is built from 15 residues. Germline CDR1 SGHAT, CDR2 FQNNGV. V dropped 6 bases and J dropped 3; count of bases not matched to a gene: 5. Generated by immunoSEQ multiplex PCR, the TCRdb table keeps only in-frame clones and is missing some. The table records fewer than 450,000 clones, about 89% of them present only once. Sequences were obtained from peripheral blood. The sequence was obtained from a woman between 50 and 59 years old with COVID-19, enrolled during active disease. The chain links TRBV11-2 to TRBJ2-1, with TRBD2 identical over 10 bases. This chain's CDR3 is CASRILAGVYNEQFF. In DNA form, the CDR3 reads TGTGCCAGCAGGATCCTAGCGGGGGTCTACAATGAGCAGTTCTTC.